The source of this T cell receptor (beta chain) is a study of shared clonotypes between healthy human individuals. In the CD4+ fraction, cells were divided into CD45RA+ naive and CD45RA-negative memory subsets. Deletions cut 0 bases from V and 1 base from J, with 15 bases between. The germline V gene encodes CDR1 ENHRY and CDR2 SYGVKD. The CDR3 spans 17 residues. Deep was the level at which the assay was run. The table came from immunoSEQ multiplex PCR; TCRdb's copy has only in-frame clones and leaves some out. Of about 2.4 million clones listed, over 85% are singletons. This receptor was taken from a man between 18 and 35 years old in good health. Some clones in this sample may be carry-over from other donors' samples. The sequencing sample was made of naive CD4+ T cells from PBMCs. Stated subset: CD45RA+ positively selected. The J gene is TRBJ1-1, the V gene TRBV10-3, with D hard to call. CDR3 in amino acids: CAISESAKLGSNTEAFF. The CDR3, as DNA: TGTGCCATCAGTGAGTCTGCCAAGCTCGGATCGAACACTGAAGCTTTCTTT.